Each of the 2 T cell receptor beta chains below was sequenced from the same sample in a study of response to subunit inactivated influenza vaccine. One entry per CDR3 protein results from TCRdb running MiXCR on the RT-PCR reads. The sample lists about 570,000 distinct CDR3 sequences, about 11% occurring once. This sample also appeared in a second study, on T cells expressing NK-cell markers. In that study: Production of TCR beta cDNA relied on 5'RACE template switching with UMIs.

This sample comprised PBMCs from blood, obtained on the day of vaccination. All receptors come from a man between 50 and 59 years old who received an inactivated influenza vaccine.

This chain joins TRBV28 and TRBJ1-2; 11 bases are a match to TRBD1. The CDR3 covers 13 residues. The J segment lost 4 bases and the V segment lost 8 bases, leaving 3 bases of the junction unmatched. Germline loops: CDR1 MDHEN, CDR2 SYDVKM. CDR3 residues: CASRTGGPYGYTF. The CDR3 DNA follows: TGTGCCAGCCGGACAGGGGGCCCCTATGGCTACACCTTC.

The chain links TRBV7-2 to TRBJ2-7, with 10 nucleotides matching TRBD1. The CDR3 totals 13 residues. V gave up 5 bases and J gave up 9 bases; unmatched junction bases: 7. Germline V gene lookup returns CDR1 SGHTA and CDR2 FQGNSA. The CDR3 spells CASSPWDRGRQYF. The DNA of the CDR3 is TGTGCCAGCAGCCCGTGGGACAGGGGTAGGCAGTACTTC.